The 15 T cell receptor beta chains below come from one sample, sequenced in a study of radiotherapy plus CTLA-4 blockade in lung cancer. TCRdb's table, derived via immunoSEQ multiplex PCR, lists solely in-frame clones and lacks some. The sample gives tens of thousands of clones, 73% of which show up once; 3.6% is in the top ten. Sequenced material: peripheral blood, taken from a patient treated with radiotherapy plus ipilimumab. The receptors originated from a human donor with non-small cell lung cancer who had stable disease on radiotherapy plus ipilimumab.

The chain employs TRBV2 and TRBJ2-1; perhaps TRBD1 as D (6 bases). Germline-derived CDR1 and CDR2 are SNHLY and FYNNEI. The V end lost 7 bases, the J end lost 2 bases, and 12 bases lay between the germline ends. There are 14 residues in the CDR3. The CDR3 bases are TGTGCCAGCAATCTACAGGGCCCCTACAATGAGCAGTTCTTC. Its translation: CASNLQGPYNEQFF.

The chain employs TRBV27 and TRBJ2-3; D may be TRBD1 (5 bases). This CDR3 region has 17 residues. Germline V gene data show CDR1 as MNHEY and CDR2 as SMNVEV (reference sequence). Trimming stripped 1 base from V and 0 bases from J, with 14 bases between. The CDR3 protein is CASSLWGRTTSTDTQYF. The CDR3 nucleotides are TGTGCCAGCAGTTTATGGGGCAGGACCACTAGCACAGATACGCAGTATTTT.

The rearrangement links TRBV6-4 to TRBJ2-2; D remains unclear. The CDR3 covers 15 residues. V gave up 1 base and J gave up 2 bases, with 8 bases separating them. Germline V lookup: CDR1 MRHNA, CDR2 SNTAGT. Here the CDR3 DNA reads TGTGCCAGCAGTGACTTTCTAGGAAACACCGGGGAGCTGTTTTTT. Amino acid sequence: CASSDFLGNTGELFF.

The rearrangement joins TRBV27 to TRBJ2-1; D remains unclear. Trimming removed 5 bases at V and 6 bases at J, with 11 bases between. Germline lookup yields CDR1 MNHEY and CDR2 SMNVEV (reference sequence). The CDR3 sequence is 13 residues long. The CDR3 region is CASSRPTANEQFF. CDR3 nucleotide sequence: TGTGCCAGCAGTCGCCCGACCGCCAATGAGCAGTTCTTC.

The gene calls are TRBV7-9 and TRBJ2-2; 7 positions agree with TRBD2. CDR1 SEHNR and CDR2 FQNEAQ come from the germline V gene (reference sequence). The CDR3 contains 14 residues. The J segment lost 3 bases and the V segment lost 3 bases, leaving 1 base of the junction unmatched. CDR3 in amino acids: CASSFLADTGELFF. The CDR3 region has the DNA TGTGCCAGCAGCTTTCTAGCGGACACCGGGGAGCTGTTTTTT.

The genes are TRBV5-4 and TRBJ2-5; 8 bases fit TRBD2. CDR1 and CDR2 from the germline V gene are SGHNT and YYREEE (reference sequence). The J segment lost 2 bases and the V segment lost 1 base, leaving 4 bases of the junction unmatched. The CDR3 length is 15 residues. The CDR3 here is CASSLREGGQETQYF. In DNA, the CDR3 is TGTGCCAGCAGCTTGCGGGAGGGTGGGCAAGAGACCCAGTACTTC. The whole variable domain, filled in from reference TRBV5-4 and TRBJ2-5, reads ETGVTQSPTHLIKTRGQQVTLRCSSQSGHNTVSWYQQALGQGPQFIFQYYREEENGRGNFPPRFSGLQFPNYSSELNVNALELDDSALYLCASSLREGGQETQYFGPGTRLLVL.

CDR3 amino acids: CASSLAVMDNYGYTF. The DNA for the CDR3 is TGCGCCAGCAGCTTGGCCGTAATGGATAACTATGGCTACACCTTC. The V and J genes are TRBV5-1 and TRBJ1-2, with no clear D. Deletions cut 0 bases from V and 1 base from J, with 10 bases between. Germline V lookup: CDR1 SGHRS, CDR2 YFSETQ. The CDR3 covers 15 residues.

The CDR3 DNA sequence: TGTGCCAGCAGCTTAGGCTACACGAACACTGAAGCTTTCTTT. It encodes CASSLGYTNTEAFF. The chain couples TRBV11-1 to TRBJ1-1; D gene uncertain. The germline gives CDR1 SGHAT, CDR2 FQDESV (reference sequence). The CDR3 is 14 amino acids. V was pared by 1 base and J by 1 base, with 7 bases between.

This chain connects TRBV7-6 to TRBJ2-2, with D possibly being TRBD1 (6 bases). Trimming took off 5 bases at V and 6 bases at J, with 22 bases between the two ends. The CDR3 sequence is 17 residues long. Per germline, CDR1 SGHVS and CDR2 FNYEAQ. The CDR3 here is CASSRQAGQGSPGELFF. The DNA for the CDR3 is TGTGCCAGCAGCCGTCAGGCCGGGCAGGGGAGTCCCGGGGAGCTGTTTTTT.

The genes are TRBV6-1 and TRBJ2-5; D possibly matches TRBD1 or TRBD2 (5 bases each). The end of the DNA is better explained by TRBJ2-7, so the J call may be wrong. CDR1 is MNHNS, CDR2 SASEGT, per germline. This CDR3 has 13 residues. CDR3 amino acids: CASSVGASYEQYF. The CDR3, as DNA: TGTGCCAGCAGTGTCGGGGCCTCCTACGAGCAGTACTTC.

The chain carries TRBV6-5 and TRBJ2-1; 8 positions match TRBD2. CDR3 length: 14 amino acids. V lost 2 bases and J lost 7; bases outside the gene matches: 4. Germline V lookup: CDR1 MNHEY, CDR2 SVGAGI. The CDR3 bases are TGTGCCAGCAGTTACCAACGGGAGGGGAATGAGCAGTTCTTC. Translating gives CASSYQREGNEQFF.

The chain couples TRBV19 to TRBJ2-3; the D is unclear. CDR3 length equals 15 residues. The V gene lost 0 bases and the J gene lost 1 base, with 8 bases spanning the gap. Germline values: CDR1 LNHDA, CDR2 SQIVND (reference sequence). The CDR3 sequence is CASSIDKSRTDTQYF. CDR3 bases: TGTGCCAGTAGTATAGATAAATCCCGCACAGATACGCAGTATTTT. The variable domain in full, completed from reference TRBV19 and TRBJ2-3, reads DGGITQSPKYLFRKEGQNVTLSCEQNLNHDAMYWYRQDPGQGLRLIYYSQIVNDFQKGDIAEGYSVSREKKESFPLTVTSAQKNPTAFYLCASSIDKSRTDTQYFGPGTRLTVL.

The rearrangement joins TRBV11-2 to TRBJ1-2, with D possibly being TRBD1 (6 bases). In germline, CDR1 is SGHAT, CDR2 FQNNGV. The CDR3 is 16 amino acids. V lost 4 bases to trimming and J lost 3 bases, with 18 bases between them. The CDR3 region has the DNA TGTGCCAGCAGCTCGCGGACAGCACACCCCTACTATGGCTACACCTTC. It yields the protein CASSSRTAHPYYGYTF.

The chain joins TRBV19 to TRBJ1-5; D is unresolved. V lost 5 bases, J lost 7 bases, and 15 bases lay in between. CDR3 length equals 14 residues. CDR1 and CDR2 (germline): LNHDA, SQIVND (reference sequence). The CDR3 DNA reads TGTGCCAGTAGTTCAACCCCAACGGGGCAGCCCCAGCATTTT. Translating it yields CASSSTPTGQPQHF.

V gene TRBV7-8 combines with J gene TRBJ2-1, with D possibly being TRBD1 (6 bases). This CDR3 contains 18 residues. V was trimmed by 2 bases and J by 0 bases, leaving 17 bases between them. Germline V gene data show CDR1 as SGHVS and CDR2 as FQNEAQ. The CDR3 loop reads CASSLRGFVTDSYNEQFF. Written as DNA, the CDR3 is TGTGCCAGCAGCTTAAGGGGGTTTGTCACAGACTCCTACAATGAGCAGTTCTTC.